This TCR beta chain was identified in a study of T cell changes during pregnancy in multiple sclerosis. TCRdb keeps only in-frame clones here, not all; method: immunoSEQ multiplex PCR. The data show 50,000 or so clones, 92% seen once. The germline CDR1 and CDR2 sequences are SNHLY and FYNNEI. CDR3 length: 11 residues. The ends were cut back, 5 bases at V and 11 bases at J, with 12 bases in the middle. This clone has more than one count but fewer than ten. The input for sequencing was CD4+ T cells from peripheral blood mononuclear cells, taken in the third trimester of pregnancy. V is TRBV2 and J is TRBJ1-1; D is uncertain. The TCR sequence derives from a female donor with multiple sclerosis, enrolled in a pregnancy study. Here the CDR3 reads CASSNNMVAFF. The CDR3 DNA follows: TGTGCCAGCAGTAACAACATGGTGGCTTTCTTT. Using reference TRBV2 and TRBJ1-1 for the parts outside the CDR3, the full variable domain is EPEVTQTPSHQVTQMGQEVILRCVPISNHLYFYWYRQILGQKVEFLVSFYNNEISEKSEIFDDQFSVERPDGSNFTLKIRSTKLEDSAMYFCASSNNMVAFFGQGTRLTVV.